A single sample gave rise to the 25 T cell receptor beta chains below, sequenced in a study of patients and donors after allogeneic stem cell transplantation. MiXCR was run by TCRdb on the RT-PCR reads, yielding one entry per CDR3 protein. The sample has roughly 880,000 distinct CDR3 sequences; more than 15% are singletons. Sequencing was done on a sample of blood, either unsorted or a sorted T cell fraction (not recorded which). These receptors were collected from a human donor who was either an allogeneic HSCT recipient or a stem cell or donor lymphocyte infusion donor (not recorded which). It is not recorded whose cells these are; they may come from a transplant donor.

This clonotype has more than one count but fewer than ten. V usage is TRBV12-3 or TRBV12-4 and J usage is TRBJ2-7; D remains unclear. V was trimmed by 10 bases and J by 3 bases, leaving 25 bases between them. This CDR3 has 16 residues. CDR3 nucleotide sequence: TGTGCCACCAACACTTCACAGCTCCTAGGGCTCTACGAGCAGTACTTC. This sequence encodes CATNTSQLLGLYEQYF.

V is TRBV5-1 and J is TRBJ2-2; D remains ambiguous. Deletions cut 4 bases from V and 2 bases from J, with 12 bases between. This CDR3 spans 15 amino acids. CDR1 and CDR2 (germline): SGHRS, YFSETQ. The CDR3 DNA reads as TGCGCCAGCAGCATCGACCAGCGAAACACCGGGGAGCTGTTTTTT. Encoded protein: CASSIDQRNTGELFF.

This clonotype has only a few counts. The chain carries TRBV5-1 and TRBJ2-3, with 10 bases matching TRBD2. The germline gives CDR1 SGHRS, CDR2 YFSETQ. This CDR3 region has 15 residues. V lost 1 base, J lost 4 bases, and 3 bases stayed unmatched. CDR3 sequence: CASSLQRGGADTQYF. In DNA, the CDR3 is TGCGCCAGCAGCTTGCAGCGGGGGGGTGCAGATACGCAGTATTTT.

At least ten counts were recorded for this clonotype. The chain employs TRBV29-1 and TRBJ1-1; D not resolved. Germline V gives CDR1 SQVTM, CDR2 ANQGSEA. V was cut by 2 bases and J by 1 base, with 8 bases left in between. The CDR3 runs 13 residues. This chain's CDR3 is CSVEKAANTEAFF. The CDR3 DNA reads TGCAGCGTTGAAAAAGCGGCGAACACTGAAGCTTTCTTT.

This clonotype was observed a handful of times. This rearrangement joins TRBV6-1 to TRBJ1-4, with D uncertain. The germline V gene encodes CDR1 MNHNS and CDR2 SASEGT. This CDR3 is built from 17 residues. The V and J ends lost 6 bases and 3 bases respectively, with 20 bases between them. CDR3 in DNA: TGTGCCAGCAGGGCGACGCCCAATCCAGGTTCTAATGAAAAACTGTTTTTT. Its translation is CASRATPNPGSNEKLFF.

This clonotype was counted many times. The chain combines TRBV10-3 with TRBJ2-5; no definite D call. The V end was cut by 6 bases, the J end by 0 bases, with 5 bases between. Germline CDR1 is ENHRY and CDR2 is SYGVKD. CDR3 length: 12 residues. The CDR3 here is CAIRTDQETQYF. In DNA, the CDR3 is TGTGCCATCAGGACGGACCAAGAGACCCAGTACTTC.

This sequence joins TRBV28 and TRBJ1-3; unclear D gene. The V end was cut by 3 bases, the J end by 0 bases, with 12 bases between. Germline V lookup: CDR1 MDHEN, CDR2 SYDVKM. The CDR3 extends over 16 amino acids. The DNA for the CDR3 is TGTGCCAGCAGTTTCTTAGTAAGGACCTCTGGAAACACCATATATTTT. This gives the protein CASSFLVRTSGNTIYF.

The chain is built from TRBV6-2 or TRBV6-3 and TRBJ2-7, with 7 bases lining up with TRBD2. Germline CDR1 is MNHEY and CDR2 is SVGEGT. The length of the CDR3 is 17 residues. With V trimmed by 4 bases and J by 2 bases, 14 bases remained unmatched. The CDR3 reads CASSSVRGVDGTYEQYF. For the CDR3, the DNA is TGTGCCAGCAGTTCAGTACGGGGGGTTGATGGAACCTACGAGCAGTACTTC.

This clonotype turned up a few times. This chain links TRBV27 with TRBJ1-6; possibly TRBD1 for D (5 bases). Per germline, CDR1 MNHEY and CDR2 SMNVEV (reference sequence). Trimming took 4 bases from V and 6 from J, leaving 13 bases between them. The CDR3 contains 15 residues. CDR3 loop: CASSSSPGTNSPLHF. CDR3 coding DNA: TGTGCCAGCAGTTCGTCGCCAGGGACTAATTCACCCCTCCACTTT.

The chain joins TRBV9 to TRBJ2-7; 9 bases line up with TRBD1. The V gene end was trimmed by 3 bases and the J gene end by 4 bases; junction bases not matched to a gene: 8. The CDR3 is 15 residues long. Germline V gene data show CDR1 as SGDLS and CDR2 as YYNGEE. The CDR3 loop is CASSAGTGSGYEQYF. CDR3 bases: TGTGCCAGCAGCGCCGGGACAGGGTCGGGATACGAGCAGTACTTC.

This clonotype has a handful of counts. The chain carries TRBV20-1 and TRBJ2-7; 9 bases map to TRBD2. CDR3 length: 15 amino acids. The V gene end was trimmed by 1 base and the J gene end by 5 bases; junction bases not matched to a gene: 9. Germline V CDR1 and CDR2: DFQATT, SNEGSKA (reference sequence). In nucleotides, the CDR3 is TGCAGTGCTAGAGGGAATAGCGGGAGCGGCCACGAGCAGTACTTC. Amino acids: CSARGNSGSGHEQYF.

This clonotype has more than one count but fewer than ten. The chain has TRBV15 and TRBJ2-6; no clear D. The CDR3 covers 17 residues. CDR1 LNHNV and CDR2 YYDKDF come from the germline V gene (reference sequence). V lost 0 bases and J 0 bases, leaving 9 bases between the germline ends. The CDR3 coding sequence is TGTGCCACCAGCAGAGACGATTCGGCCTCTGGGGCCAACGTCCTGACTTTC. Its protein is CATSRDDSASGANVLTF.

The chain employs TRBV10-3 and TRBJ1-4, with 10 bases identical to TRBD1. In germline, CDR1 is ENHRY, CDR2 SYGVKD. This CDR3 spans 16 amino acids. Trimming removed 6 bases from V and 4 bases from J; junction bases left unmatched: 8. In DNA, the CDR3 is TGTGCCATCAGGACCCGGACAGGGGGTCATAATGAAAAACTGTTTTTT. As protein: CAIRTRTGGHNEKLFF.

The chain is built from TRBV9 and TRBJ2-2; no reliable D call. V lost 3 bases and J 0 bases, leaving 12 bases between the germline ends. The germline V gene encodes CDR1 SGDLS and CDR2 YYNGEE. This CDR3 has 16 amino acids. CDR3 sequence (DNA): TGTGCCAGCAGCGCCTCGTGGGGTTCGAACACCGGGGAGCTGTTTTTT. Translating it yields CASSASWGSNTGELFF.

This clonotype was picked up a small number of times. V is TRBV12-3 or TRBV12-4 and J is TRBJ2-7; 12 bases fit TRBD1. Losses at the gene ends were 6 bases for V and 5 bases for J; bases not matched to a gene: 8. The CDR3 covers 15 residues. CDR3 coding DNA: TGTGCCAGCAGCCCGGTGGGGACAGGGGGCGACGAGCAGTACTTC. The encoded protein is CASSPVGTGGDEQYF.

For the CDR3, the DNA is TGTGCCAGCAGTACGAGGGGCGCGGGCATTCAGTACTTC. This encodes CASSTRGAGIQYF. The chain has TRBV7-2 and TRBJ2-4, with D possibly called TRBD1 or TRBD2 (5 bases each). CDR3 length: 13 residues. The V and J ends lost 6 bases and 9 bases respectively, with 15 bases between them. CDR1 and CDR2 (germline): SGHTA, FQGNSA.

This chain connects TRBV5-1 to TRBJ1-4; no firm D call. The germline gives CDR1 SGHRS, CDR2 YFSETQ. Trimming pared 0 bases from V and 4 bases from J, leaving 10 bases between. The CDR3 covers 15 residues. CDR3 protein: CASSLVPGVNEKLFF. The CDR3 DNA sequence: TGCGCCAGCAGCTTGGTACCAGGCGTTAATGAAAAACTGTTTTTT.

The chain has TRBV7-9 and TRBJ2-5, with no clear D. Trimming stripped 5 bases from V and 4 bases from J, with 11 bases between. CDR1 is SEHNR, CDR2 FQNEAQ, per germline (reference sequence). This CDR3 has 13 amino acids. CDR3 sequence reads: CASSHALLETQYF. The CDR3 bases are TGTGCCAGCAGCCACGCCTTATTAGAGACCCAGTACTTC.

The chain joins TRBV5-6 to TRBJ1-5, with D uncertain. This CDR3 spans 14 amino acids. Looked up from germline, CDR1 is SGHDT and CDR2 is YYEEEE. V lost 2 bases, J lost 5 bases, and 11 bases lay in between. CDR3 in amino acids: CASSFYGRHQPQHF. CDR3 sequence (DNA): TGTGCCAGCAGCTTTTATGGGCGCCATCAGCCCCAGCATTTT.

This chain joins TRBV11-2 and TRBJ2-5; no clear D gene. The CDR3 loop spans 12 amino acids. Germline values: CDR1 SGHAT, CDR2 FQNNGV. Trimming left V 6 bases short and J 7 bases short, with 12 bases between. In DNA form, the CDR3 reads TGTGCCAGCAGTCACCGCGGCGGGACCCAGTACTTC. Its translation: CASSHRGGTQYF.

The J gene is TRBJ2-1, the V gene TRBV20-1, with D possibly TRBD1 on 5 matching bases. This CDR3 has 15 residues. Trimming shortened V by 6 bases and J by 5 bases, and 20 bases separated the two germline ends. Germline V CDR1 and CDR2: DFQATT, SNEGSKA (reference sequence). The CDR3 DNA reads TGCAGTGCAGAAGTCATGGGGCCGACCGACAATGAGCAGTTCTTC. This gives the protein CSAEVMGPTDNEQFF.

The V and J genes are TRBV5-1 and TRBJ1-1, with TRBD1 matching 9 bases. CDR3 length: 15 residues. Germline V gene data show CDR1 as SGHRS and CDR2 as YFSETQ. J gave up 4 bases and V 4 bases, and 8 bases lay outside the gene matches. CDR3 loop: CASSATGQGITEAFF. CDR3 DNA: TGCGCCAGCAGCGCAACAGGACAGGGGATCACTGAAGCTTTCTTT.

CDR3 loop: CAISVSGTGFPYNEQFF. The DNA for the CDR3 is TGTGCCATCAGTGTCTCCGGGACAGGGTTCCCCTACAATGAGCAGTTCTTC. This rearrangement joins TRBV10-3 to TRBJ2-1; 9 nucleotides line up with TRBD1. Germline V lookup: CDR1 ENHRY, CDR2 SYGVKD. The CDR3 length is 17 residues. Trimming at V came to 4 bases and at J to 2 bases, leaving 9 bases not matched to a gene.

The CDR3 bases are TGTGCCAGCAGTTACCGGCCGGGACAGGGGGCGCCCGAGCAGTACTTC. It specifies CASSYRPGQGAPEQYF. The chain links TRBV6-5 to TRBJ2-7, with TRBD1 matching over 12 bases. The ends lost 2 bases at V and 6 bases at J; junction bases unmatched: 8. The CDR3 runs 16 residues. Per the germline V gene, CDR1 is MNHEY and CDR2 is SVGAGI.

Only a few counts were recorded for this clonotype. The V gene is TRBV7-9, the J gene TRBJ1-2; no clear D gene. The germline V gene has CDR1 SEHNR and CDR2 FQNEAQ (reference sequence). The CDR3 spans 11 residues. Trimming removed 5 bases from V and 8 bases from J, with 9 bases in between. CDR3 coding DNA: TGTGCCAGCAGCCCGGGTGTCGGCTACACCTTC. It encodes CASSPGVGYTF.